The 5 T cell receptor beta chains below were found in one sample sequenced in a study of blood T cell repertoires in COVID-19. Assay: immunoSEQ multiplex PCR; the TCRdb copy retains only in-frame clones and omits some. The sample lists 250,000 or so clones; just under 85% were seen once. Sequenced input: peripheral blood. These receptors were collected from a woman aged 80 or over with acute or convalescent COVID-19.

The rearrangement uses TRBV27 and TRBJ1-1; TRBD1 aligns across 8 bases. In germline, CDR1 is MNHEY, CDR2 SMNVEV (reference sequence). Losses at the gene ends were 5 bases for V and 6 bases for J; bases not matched to a gene: 8. The CDR3 spans 14 residues. The CDR3 bases are TGTGCCAGCAGTATCTTGACAGGGGTCCCTGAAGCTTTCTTT. This translates into CASSILTGVPEAFF.

J is TRBJ1-2 and V is TRBV18, with no clear D. The CDR3 runs 12 residues. Trimming took 4 bases from V and 4 from J, leaving 7 bases between them. CDR1 and CDR2 (germline): KGHSH, LQKENI. The CDR3 loop reads CASSQRSYGYTF. CDR3 coding DNA: TGTGCCAGCTCACAGAGAAGCTATGGCTACACCTTC.

V is TRBV28 and J is TRBJ1-2; 12 positions agree with TRBD1. The CDR3 contains 16 residues. J was trimmed by 4 bases and V by 6 bases; bases with no gene match: 9. Germline CDR1 and CDR2: MDHEN and SYDVKM. The CDR3 is CASRGPGQGAGYGYTF. The DNA for the CDR3 is TGTGCCAGCAGGGGGCCGGGACAGGGGGCCGGCTATGGCTACACCTTC.

The genes are TRBV6-2 or TRBV6-3 and TRBJ2-3; D possibly corresponds to TRBD2 (5 bases). Germline V gives CDR1 MNHEY, CDR2 SVGEGT. This CDR3 is built from 14 residues. The V end lost 2 bases, the J end lost 3 bases, and 9 bases lay between the germline ends. CDR3 DNA sequence: TGTGCCAGCAGTTACCGGGGAACGACAGATACGCAGTATTTT. This codes for CASSYRGTTDTQYF.

This clone was observed a handful of times. The genes are TRBV5-1 and TRBJ1-1, with D tentatively TRBD1 (5 bases). This CDR3 is 16 amino acids long. Trimming took 0 bases from V and 1 from J, leaving 13 bases between them. CDR1 is SGHRS and CDR2 is YFSETQ in the germline V gene. CDR3 coding DNA: TGCGCCAGCAGCTTGGGGGCAGGGCGGGGGAACACTGAAGCTTTCTTT. Protein sequence: CASSLGAGRGNTEAFF. Filled out from reference TRBV5-1 and TRBJ1-1, the complete variable domain reads KAGVTQTPRYLIKTRGQQVTLSCSPISGHRSVSWYQQTPGQGLQFLFEYFSETQRNKGNFPGRFSGRQFSNSRSEMNVSTLELGDSALYLCASSLGAGRGNTEAFFGQGTRLTVV.